The present T cell receptor beta chain was sequenced within a study of cytomegalovirus exposure and HLA in healthy donors (dated by TCRdb to the late 2010s). Background on the whole study: In an earlier analysis of roughly 500 of the donors, less than 350 Gb of sequence data and 100 million or so unique TCR beta sequences from about 179 million T cells were reported. Roughly five DR-DQ haplotypes were handled as single units for association and clustering, since linkage in the cohort was strong. The aim of the study was to test whether cataloging public T cell receptors could identify signatures of past pathogen exposure. The T cell repertoires of some 670 subjects were profiled by immunosequencing and related to cytomegalovirus serostatus. All discovery cohort repertoires had been generated on a single sequencing platform. Both class I and class II loci were covered by HLA typing, at four-digit resolution. Among around 400 genotyped donors of the cohort, an average of around 250,000 unique TCR beta nucleotide sequences was sequenced per donor, of which approximately 18% were non-productive. The number of donors typed differed by locus, with roughly 620-640 for A, B, C, DRB1 and DQB1, more than 500 for DQA1, about 610 for DPA1, and around 460 for DPB1. An early release that covered about 600 HLA-typed donors contained approximately 300 gigabases of sequencing data and about 84 million unique TCR sequences. To predict cytomegalovirus infection status, the study combined high-throughput TCR immunosequencing, statistical association of individual TCRs with disease status, and machine learning. Donor age, sex, ethnicity and CMV serostatus were collected together with the repertoire data. To study patterns of TCR occurrence, a later analysis re-analyzed previously published TCR beta repertoires from 700 or so donors and added high-resolution HLA genotyping. Of the roughly 430 genotyped donors, approximately 83% fell in the genetic ancestry cluster associated with self-reported Caucasian donors. In a later genetic analysis, genome-wide SNP genotypes for about three fifths of the 666 donors were used, and that subset was treated as a discovery cohort. Rather than drawing on any new phenotypic data, the later analysis identified candidate immune exposures from TCR beta sequences and the way those sequences occurred across donors. In an earlier analysis of more than 550 of the donors, high-throughput TCR beta sequencing was used to judge whether each TCR beta V gene segment behaved as functional or pseudogenic. Along with the approximately 700-subject first cohort, a separate validation cohort of over 90 different subjects was used.

The cohort was made up of 650 to 700 healthy bone marrow donors. All cohort members were sampled while nominally healthy, although unrecorded immune exposures were likely present. The donor tested CMV seropositive, placing the donor among the 290 or so seropositive members of the cohort. A peripheral blood sample was collected from each donor, and TCR beta sequencing was performed on peripheral blood mononuclear cells. The Qiagen DNeasy Blood Extraction Kit was used to extract genomic DNA from the blood cell samples. The CDR3 runs 16 amino acids, cysteine and phenylalanine included. Of the read, only the CDR3 DNA is kept; its 48 bases are in frame from base 1. The germline V gene encodes CDR1 SGHTA and CDR2 FQGNSA. Trimming removed 5 bases from V and 5 bases from J; the gene matches leave 12 bases unexplained. Regarding this clone: What antigen it recognizes has not been identified. Per-base qualities were not stored, and no clone one base away is much larger.

General study outcomes and caveats: The presence/absence analyses assumed that sequencing depth was roughly uniform across donors, and that assumption may not be true. Specific HLA alleles were associated with 16,951 TCR beta sequences at a false discovery rate of 0.05 in a later analysis. Some IMGT-functional V segments, including TRBV6-2 and TRBV6-3, could not be distinguished by the 87-base-pair reads and were therefore excluded. The earlier analysis of 587 of the donors excluded 15 to 20 rarely observed V segments, including chromosome 9 orphons, because counts were too low. The cohort was sequenced for TCR beta chains only, and without alpha or paired-chain data the features that could be detected were limited. Several of the top co-occurrence clusters appeared to be linked to parvovirus B19, influenza, CMV and Epstein-Barr virus, according to a later analysis. The sequencing pipeline was judged likely to have produced a cluster of highly shared sequence variants as a technical artifact. Most TCR sequences were observed very rarely across donors, whereas some public TCRs were present in many individuals. A later genetic analysis reported fewer N-insertions in productive TCRs among donors in an Asian-associated ancestry cluster than the roughly 640-donor mean. CMV serostatus was the only immune exposure information available for the cohort. A later analysis found that HLA-associated TCR beta chains were more clonally expanded and had lower generation probabilities than equally common non-associated chains. According to the authors, the approach could potentially be generalized to other disease states and immunological phenotypes. Most CMV-associated TCR beta chains appeared to be HLA-restricted in a later analysis, and the HLA associations seemed to be driven largely by CMV exposure. In vitro tests confirmed that three of the cytomegalovirus-associated TCR beta chains recognize cytomegalovirus antigens. Because some donors lacked HLA typing at each locus, the association tests relied only on the typed subset. Cytomegalovirus status was reported to be diagnosed by the classifier with high specificity and sensitivity in both the original and validation cohorts. A further reported finding was that TCR beta sequences accurately predicted the HLA-A and HLA-B alleles for most subjects in the first cohort. In a later genetic analysis, a missense DCLRE1C variant was associated with V-gene and J-gene trimming of TCR beta chains, and the association was replicated in an independent cohort. A later analysis found that TCR association rates varied across HLA loci, with DRB1 alleles showing the most associated TCRs and HLA-C alleles the fewest. Correlated functional status among segregating V segments might reflect linkage disequilibrium, but an unknown experimental factor could not be ruled out. Strong co-occurrence of HLA alleles, especially DR and DQ, made assigning TCR associations to individual alleles difficult. The study listed 150 to 200 TCR beta chains as associated with cytomegalovirus. In an earlier analysis of roughly 500 of the donors, most TCR beta V segments appeared in productive rearrangements about 90% or about 30% of the time, broadly matching IMGT annotations.

Receptor amplification or capture employed the immunoSEQ multiplex PCR assay. The multiplex PCR relied on a mix of 60 forward primers for TCR Vbeta segments and 13 reverse primers for TCR Jbeta segments. A multiplex PCR assay on genomic DNA amplified the CDR3 region of rearranged TCR beta genes. The amplified TCR beta libraries were sequenced on the Illumina HiSeq System as 87-base-pair reads. In the paper's pipeline: A later analysis counted about 82 million unique TCR beta chains across the 500 to 850 repertoires, and roughly 9.9 million of these chains were shared by at least two donors. Raw reads were error-corrected and collapsed into unique sequences by a nearest-neighbor algorithm in which closely related sequences were merged to remove PCR and sequencing errors. Alignment of CDR3 sequences to IMGT reference sequences was used to assign V, D and J gene segments. For a sequence to be retained, at least a six-nucleotide match to both a V gene segment and a J gene segment was required. Rearrangements were classified as productive when the CDR3 lacked stop codons and remained in frame with V and J, and all other rearrangements were classified as non-productive. CDR3 was defined according to IMGT convention as the region running from the second conserved V-encoded cysteine to the conserved J-encoded phenylalanine. The earlier analysis of about 590 of the donors excluded sequences that lacked an unambiguous match to a single V gene segment. In an earlier analysis of some 590 of the donors, a V segment was called functional when productive rearrangements were above 56.7%, and segregating when the standard deviation between donors exceeded 5%. A statistical classification framework was developed to diagnose cytomegalovirus status using the catalog of TCR beta chain sequences. A later analysis assigned V and J genes by comparing TCR nucleotide sequences with IMGT/GENE-DB human TR gene sequences. Using the TCRdist pipeline, a later analysis assigned CDR3 sequences along with most-parsimonious VDJ recombination scenarios. In a later analysis, each TCR beta chain was defined by its CDR3 amino acid sequence together with its V-gene family, and reads without a unique V-gene family were excluded. A later analysis removed over 500 highly shared, low-generation-probability nucleotide sequences to deal with suspected cross-contamination and a sequencing artifact. For each public chain, a later analysis derived a clonal expansion index from normalized ranks of inferred template counts within each repertoire. In a later analysis, generation probabilities were computed using a VDJ recombination model fitted to out-of-frame rearrangements, and the results were checked against IGoR. In a later analysis, TCR-TCR, TCR-HLA and TCR-CMV co-occurrence was scored with hypergeometric tests, and a repertoire-size bias correction was applied to TCR pairs. To estimate false discovery rates, a later analysis permuted the HLA or CMV assignments 20 times. A later analysis grouped co-occurring TCRs with DBSCAN, adding TCRdist sequence similarity when clustering within HLA-allele-positive subsets. Co-occurrence clustering excluded repertoires with fewer than 30,000 or more than 120,000 public chains, plus five with anomalous nucleotide sharing. What TCRdb holds here is the immuneACCESS table cut down to in-frame rearrangements. Part of the clones is not present; checked against another copy, under half of the missing clones reflect an unresolved V gene, and the others are unexplained. V, J and clone size are taken as reported in that table, and D and trimming were inferred from the DNA itself. The sample has about 110,000 clones on record, around three quarters of them singletons. The ten biggest clones cover roughly 4.9% of the sample.

The chain uses TRBV7-2 and TRBJ2-7; TRBD1 agrees with 10 junctional bases. The receptor was derived from a female donor in good health and CMV-seropositive. The sequencing sample was made of PBMCs. The CDR3 is CASSLGPGQGFDEQYF. DNA sequence: TGTGCCAGCAGCCTCGGTCCGGGACAGGGGTTTGACGAGCAGTACTTC.